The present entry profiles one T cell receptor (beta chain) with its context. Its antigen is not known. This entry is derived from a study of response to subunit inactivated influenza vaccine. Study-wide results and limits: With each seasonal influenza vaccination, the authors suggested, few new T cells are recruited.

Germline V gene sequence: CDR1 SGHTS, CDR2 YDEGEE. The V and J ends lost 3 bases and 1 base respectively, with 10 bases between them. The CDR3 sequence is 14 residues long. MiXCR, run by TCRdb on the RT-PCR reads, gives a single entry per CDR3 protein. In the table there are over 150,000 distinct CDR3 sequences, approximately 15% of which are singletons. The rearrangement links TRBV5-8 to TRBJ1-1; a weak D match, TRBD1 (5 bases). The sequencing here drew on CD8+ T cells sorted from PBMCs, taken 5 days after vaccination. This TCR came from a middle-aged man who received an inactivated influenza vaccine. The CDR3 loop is CASSSLQANTEAFF. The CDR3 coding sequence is TGTGCCAGCAGCTCCTTACAGGCGAACACTGAAGCTTTCTTT.